This T cell receptor beta chain was obtained from a study of blood T cell repertoires in COVID-19. Across the whole study: T cells, B-cell-depleted T cells, or PBMCs provided the cDNA or gDNA that served as material.

Participants were aged about 18 to 100 years from about 25 US areas. In the 2 weeks before study entry, exposed participants met a COVID-19 case, which was PCR-confirmed or clinician-diagnosed. The table came from immunoSEQ multiplex PCR; TCRdb's copy has only in-frame clones and leaves some out. This repertoire shows roughly 400,000 clones, roughly 88% found once; its top ten account for around 1.5%. The sample was PBMCs or T cells enriched from blood (not recorded which). The sequence was obtained from a young woman who had been exposed to COVID-19.

The CDR3 coding sequence is TGTGCCAGCAGGACGCCAGGGGGTTACTATGGCTACACCTTC. Protein: CASRTPGGYYGYTF. This chain uses TRBV28 with TRBJ1-2; 7 bases map to TRBD1. The CDR3 runs 14 residues. The V segment lost 6 bases and the J segment 3 bases; nucleotides outside the gene matches: 7. CDR1 is MDHEN and CDR2 is SYDVKM in the germline V gene.